What follows are 8 T cell receptor beta chains derived from one specimen sequenced in a study of lymphopenia after photon versus proton radiotherapy. Assay used: immunoSEQ multiplex PCR; TCRdb lists only in-frame clones, some missing. Among approximately 17,000 clones listed, approximately 91% were seen once. The specimen was peripheral blood, collected from a patient treated with proton-based radiotherapy. The receptors derive from a woman aged 55 to 70 with cholangiocarcinoma. Some clones in this sample may be carry-over from other donors' samples.

The CDR3: CASSYWEQGNQPQHF. In nucleotides, the CDR3 is TGTGCCAGCAGTTACTGGGAACAGGGGAATCAGCCCCAGCATTTT. This chain links TRBV6-5 with TRBJ1-5; 7 bases align to TRBD1. The J segment lost 4 bases and the V segment lost 1 base, leaving 4 bases of the junction unmatched. The germline CDR1 and CDR2 sequences are MNHEY and SVGAGI. The CDR3 is 15 amino acids.

The chain links TRBV5-1 to TRBJ2-2, with D possibly TRBD1 on 6 matching bases. V lost 7 bases, J lost 4 bases, and 11 bases lay in between. Germline CDR1 SGHRS, CDR2 YFSETQ. CDR3 length: 13 amino acids. The CDR3 DNA is TGCGCCAGCGGCACAGGGTCCACCGGGGAGCTGTTTTTT. Amino acid sequence: CASGTGSTGELFF.

The chain joins TRBV28 to TRBJ2-5; 12 nucleotides align to TRBD2. The CDR3 is 17 residues long. Per germline, CDR1 MDHEN and CDR2 SYDVKM. V shed 5 bases and J 5 bases; nucleotides not matched to a gene: 12. The CDR3 DNA reads TGTGCCAGCAGTCCGGAAACACTAGCGGGAGGAGGTGAGACCCAGTACTTC. This translates into CASSPETLAGGGETQYF.

The CDR3 here is CASMLGVQRNTEAFF. The CDR3 DNA is TGTGCCAGCATGCTGGGGGTCCAAAGGAACACTGAAGCTTTCTTT. The V and J genes are TRBV27 and TRBJ1-1; a possible D gene is TRBD1 (5 bases). Looked up from germline, CDR1 is MNHEY and CDR2 is SMNVEV (reference sequence). V was clipped by 7 bases and J by 1 base, with 16 bases between them. The CDR3 runs 15 residues.

The V and J genes are TRBV29-1 and TRBJ2-1; possibly TRBD2 for D (6 bases). The germline V gene has CDR1 SQVTM and CDR2 ANQGSEA. With 7 bases removed from V and 1 base from J, the gap between germline ends came to 11 bases. The CDR3 is made up of 13 amino acids. CDR3 in amino acids: CSGGDLSYNEQFF. The CDR3 nucleotides are TGCAGCGGAGGGGACTTATCCTACAATGAGCAGTTCTTC.

The chain carries TRBV6-5 and TRBJ1-1; possible D gene TRBD1, 5 bases. V lost 2 bases and J lost 4, with 8 bases in between. Germline CDR1 is MNHEY and CDR2 is SVGAGI. The CDR3 runs to 13 residues. Here the CDR3 DNA reads TGTGCCAGCAGTTACGGGGGGGTCACTGAAGCTTTCTTT. It codes for CASSYGGVTEAFF.

V usage is TRBV10-1 and J usage is TRBJ1-1, with D unclear. V lost 2 bases and J 3 bases, leaving 7 bases between the germline ends. Germline assignment: CDR1 WNHNN and CDR2 SYGVQD (reference sequence). The CDR3 consists of 13 residues. For the CDR3, the DNA is TGCGCCAGCAGTGAGCAGGTGGACACTGAAGCTTTCTTT. It translates to CASSEQVDTEAFF.

The J gene is TRBJ2-3, the V gene TRBV28; either TRBD1 or TRBD2 may supply D (5 bases each). This CDR3 contains 13 residues. CDR1 is MDHEN and CDR2 is SYDVKM in the germline V gene. V gave up 6 bases and J gave up 7 bases, with 14 bases separating them. The CDR3 DNA sequence: TGTGCCAGCAGATCCGGGACGCGGAATACGCAGTATTTT. It yields the protein CASRSGTRNTQYF.